Below, 22 T cell receptor beta chains from the same sample are listed, as sequenced in a study of T cell changes during pregnancy in multiple sclerosis. TCRdb keeps only in-frame clones here, not all; method: immunoSEQ multiplex PCR. The data hold some 60,000 clones, with about 94% observed a single time. This material consisted of peripheral blood, taken in the third trimester of pregnancy. All receptors come from a female donor in good health, enrolled as a control in a pregnancy study.

The chain couples TRBV7-2 to TRBJ2-1; 8 nucleotides agree with TRBD2. Germline V gene sequence: CDR1 SGHTA, CDR2 FQGNSA. V lost 3 bases to trimming and J lost 6 bases; unmatched junction nucleotides: 4. The CDR3 sequence is 14 residues long. In DNA, the CDR3 is TGTGCCAGCAGCTTGGGACTAGGAGTCAATGAGCAGTTCTTC. Its protein is CASSLGLGVNEQFF.

The chain joins TRBV5-1 to TRBJ1-2, with D unresolved. Germline V gene lookup returns CDR1 SGHRS and CDR2 YFSETQ. The V and J ends lost 1 base and 2 bases respectively, with 9 bases between them. The CDR3 length is 14 residues. In DNA, the CDR3 is TGCGCCAGCAGCTTGACTGGGCAAAACTATGGCTACACCTTC. Its protein product is CASSLTGQNYGYTF.

The chain is built from TRBV5-4 and TRBJ2-1; 8 positions match TRBD2. This CDR3 spans 14 amino acids. Germline values: CDR1 SGHNT, CDR2 YYREEE (reference sequence). Trimming took 6 bases from V and 4 from J; bases not matched to a gene: 6. This chain's CDR3 is CASTPGGGYNEQFF. Here the CDR3 DNA reads TGTGCCAGCACCCCGGGAGGGGGTTACAATGAGCAGTTCTTC.

As concerns this clone: The junction departs from the called germline gene at one end, perhaps through a read error. The chain combines TRBV7-7 with TRBJ2-2; 11 nucleotides line up with TRBD2. Germline assignment: CDR1 SSHAT and CDR2 FNYEAQ (reference sequence). The CDR3 has 16 residues. The CDR3 reads CASSLELAGATGELFF. In DNA, the CDR3 is TGTGCTAGCAGCTTAGAACTAGCGGGGGCCACCGGGGAGCTGTTTTTT.

This sequence joins TRBV11-3 and TRBJ2-1, with TRBD2 identical over 9 bases. Trimming cost V 1 base and J 9 bases; bases outside gene matches: 13. CDR3 size: 17 residues. Germline assignment: CDR1 SGHNT and CDR2 YENEEA. CDR3 coding DNA: TGTGCCAGCAGCTTAGGTCGGGCTAGCGGGACTCGGGGTGAGCAGTTCTTC. Translating it yields CASSLGRASGTRGEQFF.

This clone was recorded only once. The chain is built from TRBV25-1 and TRBJ2-7, with 10 bases lining up with TRBD1. This CDR3 contains 13 residues. J lost 2 bases, V lost 8 bases, and 3 bases had no gene match. Germline CDR1 MGHDK, CDR2 SYGVNS. The CDR3 coding sequence is TGTGCCAGCTCCGGGACAGGGGCCTACGAGCAGTACTTC. This sequence encodes CASSGTGAYEQYF.

The chain joins TRBV29-1 to TRBJ2-7; TRBD2 aligns across 13 bases. CDR1 and CDR2 (germline): SQVTM, ANQGSEA. The J segment lost 7 bases and the V segment lost 7 bases, leaving 10 bases of the junction unmatched. CDR3 length: 14 amino acids. The CDR3 is CSDPLAGGPREQYF. The CDR3 coding sequence is TGCAGCGACCCACTAGCGGGAGGGCCGAGGGAGCAGTACTTC.

The chain combines TRBV7-2 with TRBJ2-7; D possibly corresponds to TRBD1 (5 bases). Germline assignment: CDR1 SGHTA and CDR2 FQGNSA. The CDR3 is 14 amino acids. Trimming removed 1 base from V and 3 bases from J, with 10 bases in between. CDR3 loop: CASSLGQGNYEQYF. CDR3 nucleotides: TGTGCCAGCAGCTTAGGCCAGGGAAACTACGAGCAGTACTTC.

The V gene is TRBV6-1, the J gene TRBJ2-3, with TRBD2 matching over 8 bases. Germline trimming cut 6 bases from V and 2 bases from J; bases unmatched to any gene: 7. The CDR3 is made up of 15 amino acids. Germline-derived CDR1 and CDR2 are MNHNS and SASEGT. Written as DNA, the CDR3 is TGTGCCAGCAGGTCAACTAGCGGATTCACAGATACGCAGTATTTT. This translates into CASRSTSGFTDTQYF.

The chain is built from TRBV5-4 and TRBJ1-4; 10 nucleotides line up with TRBD1. Germline assignment: CDR1 SGHNT and CDR2 YYREEE (reference sequence). This CDR3 region has 15 residues. After removal of 1 base from V and 7 bases from J, the junction contained 4 bases not matched to a gene. This CDR3 is CASSLTGQGSEKLFF. CDR3 sequence (DNA): TGTGCCAGCAGCTTGACGGGACAGGGGTCTGAAAAACTGTTTTTT.

The genes are TRBV27 and TRBJ2-5, with 7 bases aligning to TRBD1. The CDR3 runs 14 residues. V was pared by 5 bases and J by 1 base, with 4 bases of the junction left unmatched. The germline V gene has CDR1 MNHEY and CDR2 SMNVEV (reference sequence). The CDR3 DNA reads TGTGCCAGCAGTGTTGACAGGGTCCAAGAGACCCAGTACTTC. Its translation: CASSVDRVQETQYF.

The rearrangement joins TRBV5-1 to TRBJ2-3, with a possible D match to TRBD2 (5 bases). Looked up from germline, CDR1 is SGHRS and CDR2 is YFSETQ. CDR3 length: 14 amino acids. Trimming pared 4 bases from V and 2 bases from J, leaving 11 bases between. The CDR3 DNA follows: TGCGCCAGCAGCAGTAGCGCTCCCACAGATACGCAGTATTTT. It codes for CASSSSAPTDTQYF.

This clone appeared a single time. V usage is TRBV5-1 and J usage is TRBJ1-1, with 8 bases that match TRBD1. The length of the CDR3 is 15 residues. V lost 4 bases and J lost 1; bases outside the gene matches: 6. CDR1 SGHRS and CDR2 YFSETQ come from the germline V gene. The CDR3 spells CASSAAGTGNTEAFF. Here the CDR3 DNA reads TGCGCCAGCAGCGCAGCCGGGACAGGGAACACTGAAGCTTTCTTT. The full variable domain, its missing parts supplied by reference TRBV5-1 and TRBJ1-1, is KAGVTQTPRYLIKTRGQQVTLSCSPISGHRSVSWYQQTPGQGLQFLFEYFSETQRNKGNFPGRFSGRQFSNSRSEMNVSTLELGDSALYLCASSAAGTGNTEAFFGQGTRLTVV.

The rearrangement uses TRBV10-3 and TRBJ2-2; D ambiguous. The germline V and J ends were trimmed by 4 bases and 3 bases, with 6 bases remaining between them. Germline values: CDR1 ENHRY, CDR2 SYGVKD. This CDR3 contains 13 residues. DNA for the CDR3: TGTGCCATCAGTGGCACAGACACCGGGGAGCTGTTTTTT. This gives the protein CAISGTDTGELFF.

The V and J genes are TRBV18 and TRBJ2-6; D might be TRBD1 (6 bases). Looked up from germline, CDR1 is KGHSH and CDR2 is LQKENI. This CDR3 is built from 20 residues. Deletions cut 1 base from V and 1 base from J, with 20 bases between. CDR3 sequence (DNA): TGTGCCAGCTCACCACGGGTAGCTACAGGGATTTTTTCTGGGGCCAACGTCCTGACTTTC. It yields the protein CASSPRVATGIFSGANVLTF. The variable domain in full, completed from reference TRBV18 and TRBJ2-6, reads NAGVMQNPRHLVRRRGQEARLRCSPMKGHSHVYWYRQLPEEGLKFMVYLQKENIIDESGMPKERFSAEFPKEGPSILRIQQVVRGDSAAYFCASSPRVATGIFSGANVLTFGAGSRLTVL.

The chain recombines TRBV30 with TRBJ1-1; the match to TRBD1 covers 7 bases. V shed 3 bases and J 5 bases; nucleotides not matched to a gene: 9. The CDR3 length is 14 residues. Germline assignment: CDR1 GTSNPN and CDR2 SVGIG (reference sequence). The DNA of the CDR3 is TGTGCCTGGAGCCCCGGGAGGGGGCTGACTGAAGCTTTCTTT. Protein product: CAWSPGRGLTEAFF. Full variable domain (rest looked up from reference TRBV30 and TRBJ1-1): SQTIHQWPATLVQPVGSPLSLECTVEGTSNPNLYWYRQAAGRGLQLLFYSVGIGQISSEVPQNLSASRPQDRQFILSSKKLLLSDSGFYLCAWSPGRGLTEAFFGQGTRLTVV.

V usage is TRBV7-2 and J usage is TRBJ1-2, with D uncertain. Germline CDR1 is SGHTA and CDR2 is FQGNSA. The CDR3 is made up of 14 amino acids. Trimming stripped 5 bases from V and 3 bases from J, with 13 bases between. The CDR3, as DNA: TGTGCCAGCAGCCGGGAATGGGCTGACTATGGCTACACCTTC. The encoded protein is CASSREWADYGYTF.

The chain has TRBV18 and TRBJ2-1, with 9 bases aligning to TRBD2. With 5 bases clipped from V and 9 bases from J, the junction kept 14 bases outside the gene matches. The V gene's germline CDR1 is KGHSH and CDR2 LQKENI. The CDR3 totals 16 residues. The chain's CDR3 is CASSSVSRLAAGEQFF. CDR3 nucleotide sequence: TGTGCCAGCTCATCCGTCTCAAGACTAGCGGCCGGTGAGCAGTTCTTC.

This chain connects TRBV7-3 to TRBJ2-1; 10 bases align to TRBD2. With 4 bases clipped from V and 4 bases from J, the junction kept 4 bases outside the gene matches. CDR1 is SGHTA, CDR2 FQGTGA, per germline. This CDR3 is built from 15 residues. The CDR3: CASSSTSGTYNEQFF. As DNA, the CDR3 is TGTGCCAGCAGCTCAACTAGCGGGACTTACAATGAGCAGTTCTTC.

V gene TRBV7-3 combines with J gene TRBJ2-3, with TRBD2 as a possible D gene (5 bases). The V gene's germline CDR1 is SGHTA and CDR2 FQGTGA. V gave up 2 bases and J gave up 2 bases, with 11 bases separating them. There are 15 residues in the CDR3. This CDR3 reads CASSLFGAATDTQYF. The CDR3 region has the DNA TGTGCCAGCAGCTTATTTGGAGCGGCCACAGATACGCAGTATTTT.

V usage is TRBV25-1 and J usage is TRBJ2-1; the match to TRBD2 covers 10 bases. V dropped 4 bases and J dropped 7; count of bases not matched to a gene: 13. Per germline, CDR1 MGHDK and CDR2 SYGVNS. CDR3 length equals 17 residues. DNA for the CDR3: TGTGCCAGCAGTGCCCTAAGGAGTAGCGGGAGGTTTAATGAGCAGTTCTTC. Translated, it gives CASSALRSSGRFNEQFF. Supplemented by reference TRBV25-1 and TRBJ2-1, the full variable domain reads EADIYQTPRYLVIGTGKKITLECSQTMGHDKMYWYQQDPGMELHLIHYSYGVNSTEKGDLSSESTVSRIRTEHFPLTLESARPSHTSQYLCASSALRSSGRFNEQFFGPGTRLTVL.

The chain employs TRBV5-4 and TRBJ2-2; tentative D call: TRBD2 (6 bases). V was clipped by 6 bases and J by 2 bases, with 11 bases between them. The CDR3 has 14 residues. CDR1 is SGHNT, CDR2 YYREEE, per germline (reference sequence). This CDR3 reads CASTDGLNTGELFF. The CDR3 coding sequence is TGTGCCAGCACCGATGGACTAAACACCGGGGAGCTGTTTTTT. The complete variable domain, with remaining parts taken from reference TRBV5-4 and TRBJ2-2, reads ETGVTQSPTHLIKTRGQQVTLRCSSQSGHNTVSWYQQALGQGPQFIFQYYREEENGRGNFPPRFSGLQFPNYSSELNVNALELDDSALYLCASTDGLNTGELFFGEGSRLTVL.